Sequencing of this T cell receptor beta chain was carried out in a study of T cell responses to AZD1222 COVID-19 vaccine. In the study overall: Second-dose recipients at about 4 or about 12 weeks were treated as one pooled group.

The study's findings and limits: Clonal diversity may have been underestimated, and the donors were mostly white British, with more females than males.

Sequenced by immunoSEQ multiplex PCR; TCRdb stores in-frame clones only, minus some. The table has approximately 190,000 clones, under 95% seen once. The CDR3 totals 15 residues. V lost 2 bases to trimming and J lost 0 bases, with 8 bases between them. Germline V gene lookup returns CDR1 MNHEY and CDR2 SVGAGI. As concerns this clone: Its antigen remains unknown.

The sample here was peripheral blood, taken on day 0 of AZD1222 vaccination. This clonotype originated in an adult in good health. V and J are TRBV6-5 and TRBJ2-1; weak D call: TRBD2 (6 bases). This chain's CDR3 is CASSYTGSSYNEQFF. CDR3 nucleotides: TGTGCCAGCAGTTACACCGGGAGCTCCTACAATGAGCAGTTCTTC.